The rows below give T cell receptor beta chains drawn from one sample of a study of blood T cell repertoires in COVID-19. TCRdb's copy holds only in-frame clones and misses some; the assay was immunoSEQ multiplex PCR. The sample carries some 120,000 clones, more than 65% recorded once. Sample: peripheral blood. The receptors come from a human donor in a cohort sampled during active COVID-19. Each CDR3 is given with its conserved first and last residue. Each record gives: clone size, D gene, J gene, V gene, CDR3 protein, CDR3 DNA. A D gene is named only where the DNA matches it firmly. The listing skips clone size in some rows; elsewhere it reads once, few, many or a size class.

once,TRBD1,TRBJ2-5,TRBV6-2/TRBV6-3,CASSYTGTGLGTQYF,TGTGCCAGCAGTTACACCGGGACAGGATTAGGGACCCAGTACTTC
NA,TRBD2,TRBJ2-2,TRBV19,CASNSIAGGRKNKTNTGELFF,TGTGCCAGTAACTCAATAGCGGGAGGCCGAAAAAACAAGACAAACACCGGGGAGCTGTTTTTT
NA,NA,TRBJ2-7,TRBV30,CAWSPGQGYEQYF,TGTGCCTGGAGCCCCGGCCAGGGGTACGAGCAGTACTTC
NA,NA,TRBJ2-3,TRBV6-6,CASSSSWYSGTDTQYF,TGTGCCAGCAGCTCTAGCTGGTATAGTGGCACAGATACGCAGTATTTT
NA,TRBD1,TRBJ1-2,TRBV10-3,CAISVDRGAYGYTF,TGTGCCATCAGTGTGGACAGGGGGGCCTATGGCTACACCTTC
NA,TRBD2,TRBJ2-7,TRBV9,CASSVGTSGSWEQYF,TGTGCCAGCAGCGTAGGGACTAGCGGGTCTTGGGAGCAGTACTTC
NA,NA,TRBJ1-4,TRBV18,CASSPDRGEKLFF,TGTGCCAGCTCACCCGATAGGGGTGAAAAACTGTTTTTT
NA,TRBD2,TRBJ2-1,TRBV13,CASSSRGAVAGGPQFF,TGTGCCAGCAGCTCCCGGGGGGCGGTAGCGGGGGGTCCGCAGTTCTTC
NA,TRBD1,TRBJ1-2,TRBV18,CASSPTGRDGYTF,TGTGCCAGCTCACCGACAGGGAGAGATGGCTACACCTTC
once,TRBD2,TRBJ2-1,TRBV4-1,CASSQDRGAGATYNEQFF,TGCGCCAGCAGCCAAGACCGCGGGGCGGGAGCAACCTACAATGAGCAGTTCTTC
NA,NA,TRBJ1-1,TRBV5-4,CASSKPDRMNTEAFF,TGTGCCAGCAGCAAACCCGACAGAATGAACACTGAAGCTTTCTTT